This TCR beta chain was recovered during a study of human T cells and chemical hapten exposure (dated by TCRdb to 2020 to 2023). General notes on the study: For sensitization, 2% DPC in acetone was applied to a 2 cm by 2 cm area of upper inner arm skin. Throughout the approximately 23-week study period, patients were also given weekly therapeutic DPC doses on the scalp. Patch testing on the upper back used Finn chambers containing 0.01% DPC, with scoring done after 6 days according to International Contact Dermatitis Research Group standards. Alopecia areata with under or over 50% scalp involvement, alopecia totalis and alopecia universalis were represented in the patient cohort, which was mostly female. Libraries were combined into a pool for sequencing, and differences in TCR yield between samples came mainly from small differences in library volumes within the pool. In alopecia patients, the study followed how the peripheral blood TCR repertoire changed in vivo over primary and secondary sensitization to diphenylcyclopropenone (DPC), a hapten. Patient blood was sampled pre-sensitization (week 0) and at 2, 6 and about 24 weeks after DPC sensitization. Twenty-nine alopecia patients gave blood for TCR sequencing at one to four time points (pre-sensitization, 2, 6 and 24 weeks). What the work shows at the level of the full study, not this receptor alone: No change with DPC sensitization was found in the number of TCRs above 1 in 1000 frequency, and no evidence of global repertoire structure alterations was found. Significantly more large CDR3 similarity clusters were formed by expanded TCRs than by pre-sensitization or healthy control sets, consistent with antigen-driven responses. Patch test score was positively correlated with the number of PT1 expanded TCRs, with significance at thresholds 8, 16 and 32 but not at 4. All patients had alopecia, a presumed autoimmune disease, so their immune response might differ from that of healthy individuals. Repeated subsampling changed both the strength of the expansion versus patch-test correlation and the threshold at which that correlation became significant.

The library was built by means of RACE. The instrument given in TCRdb is NextSeq 500. Library preparation attached unique molecular identifiers to individual cDNA molecules for quantitative, reproducible TCR counting. For every blood RNA sample, sequencing covered both the TCR alpha and TCR beta chains. Under the source paper's analysis protocol: The median number of TCRs per sample was approximately 93,000, ranging from roughly 20,000 to 690,600. The Decombinator software suite was used to annotate V, J and CDR3 in the TCR reads. For PS versus PT1 abundance plots, all samples were subsampled to the same number of TCRs (28,000). TCRs were defined as expanded if absent before sensitization and observed at least eight times at the 2-week time point. In-frame beta chains were kept once TCRdb had trimmed the public reads at Q25 with fastp and called clones with MiXCR. Each entry is one CDR3 protein sequence, shown with its most common DNA and genes. What appears here as the V and J calls and clone size reflects TCRdb's work, not the paper's. The sample table contains 100,000 to 150,000 distinct CDR3 sequences; only one count was recorded for around an eighth of them. The ten largest make up 2.5% to 3.5% of the sample.

A remark on this clonotype: The antigen it binds to is not known. Qualities for individual bases were not recorded, and no much larger clone is one base off.

The CDR3 covers 15 residues, taking in both the cysteine and the phenylalanine. Only CDR3 DNA remains: 45 bases, in frame from the first base. Reading the germline V gene gives CDR1 MNHEY and CDR2 SVGAGI. V trim: 6 bases; J trim: 3 bases; unmatched bases: 8. The sample's time point, from its label and the paper: pre-sensitization, week 0. Reading the label with the study, this specimen's treatment or condition is: therapeutic diphenylcyclopropenone sensitization with weekly scalp DPC. Blood at each patch-test visit was drawn before the patch test was applied. To be eligible, patients had to be aged 18 to 70, diagnosed with alopecia and judged suitable for DPC therapy, while pregnant patients were excluded. Total RNA was isolated from unfractionated whole blood collected in Tempus Blood RNA tubes.

This receptor was identified in a woman between 18 and 29 years old with alopecia areata. Some clones in this sample may be carry-over from other donors' samples. The material sequenced was whole blood, taken in connection with sensitization to the hapten diphenylcyclopropenone (DPC). The sequence is built from TRBV6-5 and TRBJ2-4; 7 of the junction bases match TRBD1. In nucleotides, the sequence is TGTGCCAGCAGCCGACCGACAGGGAGCAAAAACATTCAGTACTTC. It encodes CASSRPTGSKNIQYF.